This T cell receptor (beta chain) comes out of a study of T cell clonality in common variable immunodeficiency. CVID and control samples used equivalent genomic DNA input. Sequencing used immunoSEQ multiplex PCR; TCRdb keeps in-frame clones, though not all of them. The sample was found to contain about 40,000 clones, and every one recurs. Whole-study findings and limits: TCRbeta clonality was increased in CVID versus healthy controls. The cause of increased CVID clonality remains unclear without subpopulation sequencing.

Most patients and controls had Caucasian heritage. This clone appeared many times. As yet, its antigen is unknown. Read data end 3 residues before the CDR3 end; the end is taken from the germline J gene. Germline V gene data show CDR1 as SGHRS and CDR2 as YFSETQ. Trimming stripped 5 bases from V and 5 bases from J, with 13 bases between. The CDR3 has 13 amino acids. Material: peripheral blood mononuclear cells. The chain carries TRBV5-1 and TRBJ2-5; D possibly corresponds to TRBD2 (6 bases). The source is a person aged 18 to 70 in good health. The sequenced CDR3 bases are TGCGCCAGCAGTGACGGGGGAGAGGAGACC. It codes for CASSDGGEET. The entire CDR3 protein reads CASSDGGEETQYF.